This T cell receptor (beta chain) was profiled in a study of CD8+CD57+ T cells in acquired aplastic anemia (dated by TCRdb to between 2017 and 2018). Study-level background: A mean of approximately 3 ug of DNA, ranging from roughly 0.2 to 27.4 ug, was extracted from sorted CD4+ and CD8+ cells. CD8+CD57+ expansion was defined as a frequency above the mean frequency observed in healthy subjects. Study-level results and caveats: About 28 CD8+ CDR3 sequences were found in both patients and controls but appeared to be highly expressed in patients and within the immunodominant clones of the patients. Patients and healthy controls showed no significant difference in CD8+ Simpson's diversity (P=0.060).

Genomic DNA was used as template for profiling of TCR beta VDJ combinations and CDR3 sequences. An Illumina HiSeq 2000 was the platform used for TCR repertoire sequencing. Under the source paper's analysis protocol: TRBV/TRBJ rearrangement plots, CDR3 size and DJ length profiles, and Simpson's diversity index were used to assess repertoires. The immunodominant clone was defined as the most abundant DNA sequence in deep sequencing data. CDR3 amino acid sequences were screened for sharing across subjects and compared with published repertoires and the VDJdb database. In TCRdb, the public reads were trimmed at Q25 with fastp and aligned with MiXCR, with productive beta chains retained. Rows merge per CDR3 protein into single entries with the most common DNA and genes. Clone size and V and J calls follow TCRdb, not the original study. The sample has approximately 59,000 distinct CDR3 sequences on record, roughly three fifths of them singletons. Clones ranked in the top ten supply about 16% of the sample.

The table lists this clonotype with many counts. The specificity of this receptor is unknown. Base quality data are lacking; no much larger clone is found one base away. CDR1 and CDR2, per the germline V gene (reference sequence), are SGHNT and YYREEE. Counted from cysteine to phenylalanine, this CDR3 has 13 amino acids. Only CDR3 DNA remains: 39 bases, in frame from the first base. A distance of 14 bases separates the germline ends of V and J, which lose 5 bases and 6 bases respectively. Patients chosen for sequencing had shown expansion of CD8+CD57+ cells by flow cytometry. Every patient had a diagnosis of severe acquired aplastic anemia based on International Study of Aplastic Anemia and Agranulocytosis and Camitta criteria. At the time blood was sampled, none of the patients had received any therapy. In the study, sorted CD4+ and CD8+ blood T cells from patients with severe aplastic anemia and from healthy subjects underwent deep sequencing of TCR repertoires. Patients were enrolled in the USA under clinicaltrials.gov protocols 00001620, 01623167, 00001397, 00071045, 00081523 and 00961064. Ficoll-Paque density gradient centrifugation was used to isolate peripheral blood mononuclear cells. Before DNA extraction, CD4+ and CD8+ T cells were sorted by FACS or by magnetic beads.

This clonotype was sampled from a human donor with aplastic anemia. Sample: sorted CD4+, CD8+, or CD8+CD57+ T cells (not recorded which) from PBMCs. Recombination linked TRBV5-4 to TRBJ1-1, and perhaps TRBD1 as D gene, on 6 matching bases. The DNA reads TGTGCCAGCAGGCCACAGGGTAAGCCTGAAGCTTTCTTT. Translated, this is CASRPQGKPEAFF.